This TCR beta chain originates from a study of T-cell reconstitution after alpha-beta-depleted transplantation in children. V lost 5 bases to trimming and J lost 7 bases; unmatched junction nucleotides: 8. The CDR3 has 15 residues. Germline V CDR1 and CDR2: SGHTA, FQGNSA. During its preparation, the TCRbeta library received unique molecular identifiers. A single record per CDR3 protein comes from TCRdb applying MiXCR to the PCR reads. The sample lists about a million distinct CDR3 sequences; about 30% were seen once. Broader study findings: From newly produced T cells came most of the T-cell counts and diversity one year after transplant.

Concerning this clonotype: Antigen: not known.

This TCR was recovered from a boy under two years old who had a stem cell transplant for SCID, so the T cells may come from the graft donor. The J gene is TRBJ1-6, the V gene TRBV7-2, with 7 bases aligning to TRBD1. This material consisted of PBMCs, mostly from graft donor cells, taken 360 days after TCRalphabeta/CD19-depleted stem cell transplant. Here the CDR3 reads CASSTQQGRNSPLHF. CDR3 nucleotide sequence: TGTGCCAGCAGCACTCAACAGGGGAGGAATTCACCCCTCCACTTT.